Sequencing of this TCR beta chain was carried out in a study of cytomegalovirus exposure and HLA in healthy donors. PCR used 60 Vbeta primers and 13 Jbeta primers. Some clones are missing from TCRdb's copy, which holds only in-frame ones; the method was immunoSEQ multiplex PCR. The sample has about 120,000 clones; roughly 82% are singletons. Trimming removed 3 bases at V and 5 bases at J, with 16 bases between. The CDR3 length is 15 residues. CDR1 is SGHRS and CDR2 is YFSETQ in the germline V gene. The sample was PBMCs. V is TRBV5-1 and J is TRBJ2-3, with D unresolved. The receptor's source is a man in his forties or fifties in good health and CMV-seropositive. The chain's CDR3 is CASSSHNAAEDTQYF. The CDR3 DNA follows: TGCGCCAGCAGCTCCCATAACGCGGCCGAAGATACGCAGTATTTT.